What follows are 11 T cell receptor beta chains derived from one specimen sequenced in a study of PD-L1 blockade in urothelial cancer. As to time point: pretreatment peripheral blood. TCRdb's table, derived via immunoSEQ multiplex PCR, lists solely in-frame clones and lacks some. The table records roughly 90,000 clones, around 90% of them present only once. The sample was PBMCs, taken around atezolizumab (anti-PD-L1) treatment. The receptors stem from a woman of 80 years or more with urothelial cancer.

The chain uses TRBV19 and TRBJ2-7; D call uncertain. CDR1 is LNHDA and CDR2 is SQIVND in the germline V gene (reference sequence). This CDR3 region has 13 residues. Between the trimmed V and J ends, which lost 3 bases and 7 bases, there was a span of 13 bases. The CDR3 loop is CASSIGRLEEQYF. In nucleotides, the CDR3 is TGTGCCAGTAGTATCGGCCGACTCGAAGAGCAGTACTTC.

This clone was seen a single time. The chain combines TRBV6-1 with TRBJ2-7; 8 nucleotides match TRBD1. The germline CDR1 and CDR2 sequences are MNHNS and SASEGT. The V and J ends lost 8 bases and 4 bases, in that order; junction bases with no gene match: 10. This CDR3 comprises 14 residues. The CDR3 reads CASLTGQGAYEQYF. In DNA form, the CDR3 reads TGTGCCAGCCTTACGGGGCAGGGGGCGTACGAGCAGTACTTC.

The chain links TRBV9 to TRBJ2-3; 13 bases align to TRBD2. There are 19 residues in the CDR3. The germline V gene has CDR1 SGDLS and CDR2 YYNGEE. V dropped 1 base and J dropped 0; count of bases not matched to a gene: 8. CDR3 amino acids: CASSVISGLAGPSTDTQYF. The CDR3 nucleotides read TGTGCCAGCAGCGTAATATCGGGACTAGCGGGACCCAGCACAGATACGCAGTATTTT.

The rearrangement joins TRBV7-9 to TRBJ2-7, with TRBD1 identical over 7 bases. The CDR3 is 14 residues long. The ends lost 4 bases at V and 5 bases at J; junction bases unmatched: 8. In germline, CDR1 is SEHNR, CDR2 FQNEAQ (reference sequence). DNA of the CDR3: TGTGCCAGCAGCTATGGTCCAGGGGGTAACGAGCAGTACTTC. This codes for CASSYGPGGNEQYF.

The chain joins TRBV6-1 to TRBJ2-7; 9 bases map to TRBD1. The ends lost 6 bases at V and 7 bases at J; junction bases unmatched: 13. Germline V CDR1 and CDR2: MNHNS, SASEGT. CDR3 length equals 15 residues. Here the CDR3 reads CASRYGQGLRGEQYF. Here the CDR3 DNA reads TGTGCCAGCAGATACGGACAGGGGCTCAGGGGGGAGCAGTACTTC.

The chain uses TRBV5-6 and TRBJ1-1; D is unresolved. This CDR3 has 15 residues. Germline lookup yields CDR1 SGHDT and CDR2 YYEEEE. Trimming stripped 4 bases from V and 0 bases from J, with 13 bases between. The CDR3 spells CASSDWTLMNTEAFF. The CDR3 DNA sequence: TGTGCCAGCAGCGATTGGACTCTGATGAACACTGAAGCTTTCTTT. The whole variable domain, remainder taken from reference TRBV5-6 and TRBJ1-1, is DAGVTQSPTHLIKTRGQQVTLRCSPKSGHDTVSWYQQALGQGPQFIFQYYEEEERQRGNFPDRFSGHQFPNYSSELNVNALLLGDSALYLCASSDWTLMNTEAFFGQGTRLTVV.

V is TRBV18 and J is TRBJ2-7, with unresolved D. V shed 6 bases and J shed 5 bases, with 8 bases lying between them. In germline, CDR1 is KGHSH, CDR2 LQKENI. The CDR3 sequence is 11 residues long. The CDR3 region is CASSARHEQYF. The CDR3, as DNA: TGTGCCAGCTCGGCTCGCCACGAGCAGTACTTC.

The genes are TRBV28 and TRBJ2-4, with 8 bases identical to TRBD2. Germline assignment: CDR1 MDHEN and CDR2 SYDVKM. The CDR3 totals 20 residues. The V gene end was trimmed by 4 bases and the J gene end by 0 bases; junction bases not matched to a gene: 17. As DNA, the CDR3 is TGTGCCAGCAGTTCCTCGGGGGGGGCGGGGAATTTACTAGCCAAAAACATTCAGTACTTC. This sequence encodes CASSSSGGAGNLLAKNIQYF.

The gene calls are TRBV5-1 and TRBJ1-1; D not resolved. Germline CDR1 reads SGHRS; CDR2 reads YFSETQ. V dropped 0 bases and J dropped 0 bases, with 9 bases sitting between them. The CDR3 extends over 15 amino acids. For the CDR3, the DNA is TGCGCCAGCAGCTTGGCGGTACAGATGAACACTGAAGCTTTCTTT. This encodes CASSLAVQMNTEAFF.

The CDR3 DNA is TGTGCCAGCAGCCTCATGGACAGGGGCAATCAGCCCCAGCATTTT. Its protein is CASSLMDRGNQPQHF. This chain links TRBV28 with TRBJ1-5, with 8 bases identical to TRBD1. V was clipped by 6 bases and J by 2 bases; unmatched bases: 6. The CDR3 has 15 residues. Germline CDR1 reads MDHEN; CDR2 reads SYDVKM.

V usage is TRBV6-1 and J usage is TRBJ1-5; D might be TRBD1 (5 bases). Germline CDR1 reads MNHNS; CDR2 reads SASEGT. V lost 7 bases, J lost 9 bases, and 13 bases lay in between. This CDR3 has 12 residues. The CDR3: CASTRGDSPQHF. Written as DNA, the CDR3 is TGTGCCAGCACCCGAGGGGACTCGCCCCAGCATTTT.